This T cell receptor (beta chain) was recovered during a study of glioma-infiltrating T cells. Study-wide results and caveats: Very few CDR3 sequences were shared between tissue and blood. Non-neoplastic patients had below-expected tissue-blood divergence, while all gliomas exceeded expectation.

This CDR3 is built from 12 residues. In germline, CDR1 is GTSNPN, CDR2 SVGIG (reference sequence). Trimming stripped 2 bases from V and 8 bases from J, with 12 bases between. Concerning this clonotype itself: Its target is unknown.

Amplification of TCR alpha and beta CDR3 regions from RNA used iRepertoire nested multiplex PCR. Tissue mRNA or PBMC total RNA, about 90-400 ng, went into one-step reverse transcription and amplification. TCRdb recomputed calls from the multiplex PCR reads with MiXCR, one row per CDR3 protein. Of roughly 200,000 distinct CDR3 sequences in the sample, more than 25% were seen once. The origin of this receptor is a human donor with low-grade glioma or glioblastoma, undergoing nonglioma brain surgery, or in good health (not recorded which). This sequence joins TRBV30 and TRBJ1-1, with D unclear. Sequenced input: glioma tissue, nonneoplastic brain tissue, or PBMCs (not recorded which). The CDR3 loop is CAWSRRPSEAFF. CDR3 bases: TGTGCCTGGAGTAGACGACCGTCAGAAGCTTTCTTT.